This T cell receptor (beta chain) was sequenced during a study of shared clonotypes between healthy human individuals. Across the whole study: Sampling drew on donors who were a couple of women and a few men aged 18 to 49.

CDR3 length: 16 residues. The germline gives CDR1 MNHEY, CDR2 SVGAGI. V was shortened by 3 bases and J by 5 bases, with 18 bases between the two germline ends. Deep-level running was used for the assay. Profiled with immunoSEQ multiplex PCR; TCRdb holds only in-frame clones, not every one. The repertoire holds about 2.4 million clones, with over 85% as singletons. The study drew all its donors from Caucasian adults living in Nashville, Tennessee. The chain is built from TRBV6-5 and TRBJ2-3; weak D call: TRBD1 (6 bases). Material for sequencing was naive CD4+ T cells sorted from blood. Indicated subset: CD45RA+ positively selected. This TCR was sampled from a man aged 18 to 30 in good health. CDR3 sequence: CASSYSVRTAGDTQYF. Here the CDR3 DNA reads TGTGCCAGCAGTTATAGTGTACGGACAGCTGGAGATACGCAGTATTTT.